One sample yielded the 14 T cell receptor beta chains listed below, sequenced in a study of T cell changes during pregnancy in multiple sclerosis. Some clones are missing from TCRdb's copy, which holds only in-frame ones; the method was immunoSEQ multiplex PCR. The profile shows about 40,000 clones, over 75% of them singletons. Source: CD8+ T cells from peripheral blood mononuclear cells, taken in the first trimester of pregnancy. The source is a female donor with multiple sclerosis, enrolled in a pregnancy study.

This clone was seen once. This rearrangement joins TRBV27 to TRBJ2-1, with D possibly matching TRBD2 (6 bases). The CDR3 covers 14 residues. Germline CDR1 reads MNHEY; CDR2 reads SMNVEV (reference sequence). Trimming stripped 2 bases from V and 2 bases from J, with 7 bases between. The CDR3 bases are TGTGCCAGCAGTTTAGGGGGGACCTACAATGAGCAGTTCTTC. Its translation is CASSLGGTYNEQFF.

The CDR3 sequence: CSARLRAEAFF. The CDR3 DNA reads TGCAGTGCTAGATTGAGGGCAGAAGCTTTCTTT. V gene TRBV20-1 combines with J gene TRBJ1-1, with no clear D. The CDR3 has 11 residues. Germline values: CDR1 DFQATT, CDR2 SNEGSKA (reference sequence). The ends were cut back, 2 bases at V and 8 bases at J, with 9 bases in the middle.

This clone was seen only a few times. This chain uses TRBV11-2 with TRBJ2-7, with D possibly TRBD1 on 6 matching bases. With 3 bases removed from V and 0 bases from J, the gap between germline ends came to 12 bases. The CDR3 runs 15 residues. From germline, CDR1 is SGHAT and CDR2 FQNNGV. The CDR3: CASSFRDTASYEQYF. The DNA of the CDR3 is TGTGCCAGCAGCTTCCGGGACACGGCCTCCTACGAGCAGTACTTC.

The J gene is TRBJ2-4, the V gene TRBV19; 9 nucleotides align to TRBD1. Germline CDR1 LNHDA, CDR2 SQIVND (reference sequence). CDR3 length: 15 amino acids. Unmatched junction bases numbered 6, after V lost 3 bases and J lost 6 bases. This CDR3 reads CASSMWDRELNIQYF. For the CDR3, the DNA is TGTGCCAGTAGTATGTGGGACAGGGAATTAAACATTCAGTACTTC.

The chain is built from TRBV5-6 and TRBJ2-7, with 8 bases that match TRBD1. V was clipped by 4 bases and J by 5 bases; unmatched bases: 11. This CDR3 comprises 15 residues. Per germline, CDR1 SGHDT and CDR2 YYEEEE. CDR3 in DNA: TGTGCCAGCAGCCTAGACAGGGGTGAGACTCACGAGCAGTACTTC. Amino acid sequence: CASSLDRGETHEQYF.

The V gene is TRBV6-4, the J gene TRBJ2-1; the D is unclear. The CDR3 runs to 15 residues. In germline, CDR1 is MRHNA, CDR2 SNTAGT. V dropped 0 bases and J dropped 0 bases, with 6 bases sitting between them. The CDR3 loop is CASSDSAVSYNEQFF. Written as DNA, the CDR3 is TGTGCCAGCAGTGACTCGGCCGTCTCCTACAATGAGCAGTTCTTC.

V and J are TRBV7-6 and TRBJ2-5; perhaps TRBD1 as D (6 bases). Between the trimmed V and J ends, which lost 2 bases and 1 base, there was a span of 17 bases. The CDR3 is 17 amino acids. Germline CDR1 reads SGHVS; CDR2 reads FNYEAQ. CDR3 in amino acids: CASSLLRTELSQETQYF. For the CDR3, the DNA is TGTGCCAGCAGCTTACTGCGGACAGAATTAAGCCAAGAGACCCAGTACTTC.

The rearrangement links TRBV9 to TRBJ1-2; D is undetermined. CDR3 size: 15 residues. Germline V gene data show CDR1 as SGDLS and CDR2 as YYNGEE. V gave up 0 bases and J gave up 0 bases, with 9 bases separating them. CDR3 sequence (DNA): TGTGCCAGCAGCGTAGACAGTTCTGCTAACTATGGCTACACCTTC. It is translated as CASSVDSSANYGYTF.

This chain joins TRBV30 and TRBJ2-1; possible D gene TRBD2, 6 bases. The length of the CDR3 is 15 residues. Germline assignment: CDR1 GTSNPN and CDR2 SVGIG (reference sequence). V was trimmed by 4 bases and J by 7 bases, leaving 20 bases between them. CDR3 region: CAWNPYGGSGNEQFF. CDR3 DNA sequence: TGTGCCTGGAACCCTTATGGAGGGTCCGGGAATGAGCAGTTCTTC.

The rearrangement joins TRBV5-4 to TRBJ2-7; D is possibly TRBD2 (5 bases). CDR1 is SGHNT, CDR2 YYREEE, per germline (reference sequence). V was cut by 2 bases and J by 4 bases, with 10 bases left in between. This CDR3 is built from 13 residues. The CDR3 sequence is CASSFIASYEQYF. As DNA, the CDR3 is TGTGCCAGCAGCTTTATAGCGTCGTACGAGCAGTACTTC. Full variable domain (rest looked up from reference TRBV5-4 and TRBJ2-7): ETGVTQSPTHLIKTRGQQVTLRCSSQSGHNTVSWYQQALGQGPQFIFQYYREEENGRGNFPPRFSGLQFPNYSSELNVNALELDDSALYLCASSFIASYEQYFGPGTRLTVT.

This chain connects TRBV7-3 to TRBJ2-1; the D gene is possibly TRBD2 (5 bases). Trimming stripped 2 bases from V and 10 bases from J, with 9 bases between. The CDR3 length is 12 residues. Germline V CDR1 and CDR2: SGHTA, FQGTGA. The CDR3 DNA is TGTGCCAGCAGCTTAGGTGAGGGAGAGCAGTTCTTC. This gives the protein CASSLGEGEQFF.

The chain uses TRBV19 and TRBJ1-5; D is uncertain. V lost 8 bases and J 4 bases, leaving 12 bases between the germline ends. Looked up from germline, CDR1 is LNHDA and CDR2 is SQIVND (reference sequence). This CDR3 is 13 amino acids long. The CDR3 loop is CASLGSGNQPQHF. The CDR3 region has the DNA TGTGCCAGTCTTGGGTCGGGTAATCAGCCCCAGCATTTT.

V is TRBV7-2 and J is TRBJ2-7; D call uncertain. Trimming pared 5 bases from V and 5 bases from J, leaving 13 bases between. CDR3 size: 13 residues. Looked up from germline, CDR1 is SGHTA and CDR2 is FQGNSA. The CDR3 is CASSLLTLDEQYF. CDR3 coding DNA: TGTGCCAGCAGCCTATTAACCCTCGACGAGCAGTACTTC.

V is TRBV10-3 and J is TRBJ1-6, with D perhaps matching TRBD1 (5 bases). V lost 5 bases, J lost 0 bases, and 20 bases lay in between. Looked up from germline, CDR1 is ENHRY and CDR2 is SYGVKD. This CDR3 comprises 19 residues. Written as DNA, the CDR3 is TGTGCCATCAGTAACCGACAGCTCCAATCGAACTCCTATAATTCACCCCTCCACTTT. Its translation: CAISNRQLQSNSYNSPLHF.